Each of the 27 T cell receptor beta chains below was sequenced from the same sample in a study of T cells after yellow fever vaccination. In TCRdb, the 5' RACE reads were re-called with MiXCR into one record per CDR3 protein. The data show about 360,000 distinct CDR3 sequences, roughly 6.1% seen once. The sequenced sample was PBMCs, obtained 5 days after the yellow fever booster vaccination. The source is a young man who received the YFV17D yellow fever vaccine.

This clonotype was observed at least ten times. The chain uses TRBV12-3 or TRBV12-4 and TRBJ2-7, with D possibly being TRBD2 (7 bases). The CDR3 extends over 12 amino acids. Between the trimmed V and J ends, which lost 3 bases and 6 bases, there was a span of 9 bases. The CDR3 region is CASSFGGLEQYF. The CDR3 bases are TGTGCCAGCAGTTTCGGGGGGCTCGAGCAGTACTTC.

This clonotype was observed a few times. The chain recombines TRBV20-1 with TRBJ1-2; D is unclear. Trimming stripped 7 bases from V and 5 bases from J, with 2 bases between. Germline values: CDR1 DFQATT, CDR2 SNEGSKA (reference sequence). This CDR3 region has 8 residues. For the CDR3, the DNA is TGCAGTGGTTATGGCTACACCTTC. It specifies CSGYGYTF.

In this sample, this clonotype turned up many times. This chain links TRBV5-1 with TRBJ2-6; perhaps TRBD1 as D (5 bases). This CDR3 has 15 amino acids. V lost 5 bases, J lost 0 bases, and 9 bases lay in between. The germline V gene has CDR1 SGHRS and CDR2 YFSETQ. For the CDR3, the DNA is TGCGCCAGCAGGGACCAGGGCTCTGGGGCCAACGTCCTGACTTTC. This encodes CASRDQGSGANVLTF. The variable domain in full, completed from reference TRBV5-1 and TRBJ2-6, reads KAGVTQTPRYLIKTRGQQVTLSCSPISGHRSVSWYQQTPGQGLQFLFEYFSETQRNKGNFPGRFSGRQFSNSRSEMNVSTLELGDSALYLCASRDQGSGANVLTFGAGSRLTVL.

The gene calls are TRBV12-3 or TRBV12-4 and TRBJ1-3; tentative D call: TRBD1 (6 bases). V dropped 2 bases and J dropped 0 bases, with 20 bases sitting between them. The CDR3 is 19 amino acids. CDR3 sequence reads: CASSLMGGWTPFSGNTIYF. The CDR3 nucleotides read TGTGCCAGCAGTTTAATGGGGGGCTGGACGCCGTTCTCTGGAAACACCATATATTTT.

This clonotype was observed many times. The chain couples TRBV4-3 to TRBJ2-7; perhaps TRBD1 as D (6 bases). Germline V lookup: CDR1 LGHNA, CDR2 YSLEER. The CDR3 has 15 amino acids. V shed 0 bases and J shed 4 bases, with 13 bases lying between them. In nucleotides, the CDR3 is TGCGCCAGCAGCCAAGATAGGGGGATCGCGTACGAGCAGTACTTC. This codes for CASSQDRGIAYEQYF.

In this sample, this clonotype turned up a few times. This rearrangement joins TRBV20-1 to TRBJ2-3; TRBD2 aligns across 11 bases. Trimming removed 5 bases from V and 4 bases from J; junction bases left unmatched: 5. CDR3 length: 14 amino acids. Germline assignment: CDR1 DFQATT and CDR2 SNEGSKA (reference sequence). The CDR3: CSAVLAGVPDTQYF. In nucleotides, the CDR3 is TGCAGTGCTGTACTAGCGGGAGTCCCAGATACGCAGTATTTT.

The genes are TRBV7-2 and TRBJ2-1; the match to TRBD1 covers 7 bases. The CDR3 loop spans 16 amino acids. V lost 5 bases to trimming and J lost 0 bases; unmatched junction nucleotides: 7. Germline values: CDR1 SGHTA, CDR2 FQGNSA. CDR3 protein: CASSQRTGSSYNEQFF. Written as DNA, the CDR3 is TGTGCCAGCAGCCAGAGGACAGGTAGCTCCTACAATGAGCAGTTCTTC.

The chain joins TRBV5-1 to TRBJ2-4; D might be TRBD1 or TRBD2, each matching 5 bases. CDR3 length equals 15 residues. Per germline, CDR1 SGHRS and CDR2 YFSETQ. V shed 2 bases and J shed 6 bases, with 15 bases lying between them. For the CDR3, the DNA is TGCGCCAGCAGCTTTACCGGCAGGGACGGAAACATTCAGTACTTC. Encoded protein: CASSFTGRDGNIQYF.

This clonotype came up many times. The chain has TRBV6-1 and TRBJ2-4; D is tentatively TRBD1 or TRBD2 (5 bases each). With 5 bases removed from V and 0 bases from J, the gap between germline ends came to 14 bases. The CDR3 contains 16 residues. CDR1 is MNHNS and CDR2 is SASEGT in the germline V gene. The CDR3: CASSSLGDLAKNIQYF. The DNA for the CDR3 is TGTGCCAGCAGTAGTCTGGGGGACCTAGCCAAAAACATTCAGTACTTC.

The chain employs TRBV5-5 and TRBJ1-5; tentatively, D is TRBD1 (6 bases). Germline assignment: CDR1 SGHKS and CDR2 YYEKEE (reference sequence). V was trimmed by 4 bases and J by 6 bases, leaving 14 bases between them. The CDR3 contains 14 residues. DNA for the CDR3: TGTGCCAGCAGCGCTGGGGGGGCAGGTCAGCCCCAGCATTTT. Its translation is CASSAGGAGQPQHF.

The gene calls are TRBV15 and TRBJ1-1; D is undetermined. In germline, CDR1 is LNHNV, CDR2 YYDKDF (reference sequence). V dropped 4 bases and J dropped 1 base, with 7 bases sitting between them. The CDR3 consists of 13 residues. CDR3 loop: CATSTLTNTEAFF. The DNA of the CDR3 is TGTGCCACCAGCACCTTGACGAACACTGAAGCTTTCTTT.

As DNA, the CDR3 is TGCAGCGGCGGGAGGGCCGGTTACAATGAGCAGTTCTTC. Residues: CSGGRAGYNEQFF. The chain uses TRBV29-1 and TRBJ2-1; 9 nucleotides match TRBD2. Losses at the gene ends were 7 bases for V and 4 bases for J; bases not matched to a gene: 5. Germline V gene lookup returns CDR1 SQVTM and CDR2 ANQGSEA. There are 13 residues in the CDR3.

Note on this clonotype: This may be a read error, as it is one base from a much larger clone. CDR3 region: CASSDRSQETRYF. In DNA, the CDR3 is TGTGCCAGCTCCGACAGGAGTCAAGAGACCCGGTACTTC. The gene calls are TRBV18 and TRBJ2-5; TRBD1 is a possible D gene (6 bases). The CDR3 is 13 residues long. From germline, CDR1 is KGHSH and CDR2 LQKENI.

The chain couples TRBV12-3 or TRBV12-4 to TRBJ2-5; 10 bases map to TRBD2. Trimming removed 1 base from V and 2 bases from J; junction bases left unmatched: 4. The CDR3 contains 16 residues. The CDR3 loop is CASSLGELAGQETQYF. The CDR3 nucleotides read TGTGCCAGCAGTTTAGGCGAACTAGCGGGGCAAGAGACCCAGTACTTC.

This chain uses TRBV5-1 with TRBJ1-1; D is unclear. V dropped 1 base and J dropped 3 bases, with 7 bases sitting between them. The CDR3 covers 13 residues. Germline CDR1 SGHRS, CDR2 YFSETQ. DNA for the CDR3: TGCGCCAGCAGCTTGCTCGGGGACACTGAAGCTTTCTTT. Protein product: CASSLLGDTEAFF.

This clonotype was observed many times. This chain uses TRBV25-1 with TRBJ1-5, with D unclear. The V end was cut by 5 bases, the J end by 0 bases, with 14 bases between. This CDR3 contains 16 residues. The germline V gene has CDR1 MGHDK and CDR2 SYGVNS. This CDR3 is CASSPSWDNSNQPQHF. The DNA for the CDR3 is TGTGCCAGCAGTCCCTCATGGGATAATAGCAATCAGCCCCAGCATTTT.

The chain joins TRBV3-1 to TRBJ2-1; 8 bases agree with TRBD2. The CDR3 is 17 residues long. V shed 2 bases, J shed 6 bases, and the junction held 12 bases outside the gene matches. Germline V CDR1 and CDR2: LGHDT, YNNKEL (reference sequence). CDR3 coding DNA: TGTGCCAGCAGCCAATTTTTAACCGGGACTAGTGTCAATGAGCAGTTCTTC. Its translation: CASSQFLTGTSVNEQFF.

CDR3 region: CASSVGTSGHEQFF. For the CDR3, the DNA is TGTGCCAGCAGTGTCGGGACTAGCGGACATGAGCAGTTCTTC. This chain links TRBV2 with TRBJ2-1, with 11 positions matching TRBD2. V lost 4 bases, J lost 8 bases, and 4 bases stayed unmatched. CDR3 size: 14 residues. The V gene's germline CDR1 is SNHLY and CDR2 FYNNEI.

The chain employs TRBV12-3 or TRBV12-4 and TRBJ1-2; D call uncertain. The CDR3 contains 13 residues. Trimming took off 5 bases at V and 3 bases at J, with 10 bases between the two ends. DNA for the CDR3: TGTGCCAGCAGTCCCCGGGAGGACTATGGCTACACCTTC. Protein: CASSPREDYGYTF.

V is TRBV20-1 and J is TRBJ2-7; 11 bases map to TRBD1. The length of the CDR3 is 13 residues. From germline, CDR1 is DFQATT and CDR2 SNEGSKA (reference sequence). CDR3 in DNA: TGCAGCGCCGGGACAGGGGGAAAATACGAGCAGTACTTC. Its protein product is CSAGTGGKYEQYF.

CDR3 coding DNA: TGCAGTGCTCGATCCTTACTAGCTTGGCAGTACTTC. Amino acids: CSARSLLAWQYF. J is TRBJ2-7 and V is TRBV20-1; tentative D call: TRBD2 (6 bases). The CDR3 consists of 12 residues. Germline values: CDR1 DFQATT, CDR2 SNEGSKA (reference sequence). Trimming removed 5 bases at V and 9 bases at J, with 17 bases between.

This clonotype showed up many times. The chain couples TRBV28 to TRBJ2-1; TRBD2 matches at 7 bases. The length of the CDR3 is 14 residues. V shed 6 bases, J shed 7 bases, and the junction held 9 bases outside the gene matches. Germline CDR1 is MDHEN and CDR2 is SYDVKM. The CDR3 region has the DNA TGTGCCAGCAGAAGCGGGGCCCTGGGGAATGAGCAGTTCTTC. Translating gives CASRSGALGNEQFF. Full variable domain (missing parts from reference TRBV28 and TRBJ2-1): DVKVTQSSRYLVKRTGEKVFLECVQDMDHENMFWYRQDPGLGLRLIYFSYDVKMKEKGDIPEGYSVSREKKERFSLILESASTNQTSMYLCASRSGALGNEQFFGPGTRLTVL.

This clonotype was observed at least ten times. V is TRBV5-1 and J is TRBJ2-3; 9 bases are a match to TRBD1. Germline trimming cut 2 bases from V and 5 bases from J; bases unmatched to any gene: 3. The CDR3 sequence is 14 residues long. The germline V gene has CDR1 SGHRS and CDR2 YFSETQ. CDR3 sequence reads: CASSFGQGRDTQYF. The DNA for the CDR3 is TGCGCCAGCAGCTTTGGACAGGGGCGAGATACGCAGTATTTT.

This chain uses TRBV7-8 with TRBJ2-3; no clear D gene. The CDR3 extends over 14 amino acids. Germline values: CDR1 SGHVS, CDR2 FQNEAQ. Trimming pared 2 bases from V and 4 bases from J, leaving 10 bases between. The CDR3 DNA is TGTGCCAGCAGCTTACATGCCCCGCCAGATACGCAGTATTTT. It specifies CASSLHAPPDTQYF.

The chain carries TRBV18 and TRBJ2-1, with D possibly being TRBD2 (6 bases). The ends were cut back, 4 bases at V and 8 bases at J, with 15 bases in the middle. The CDR3 runs to 14 residues. Germline loops: CDR1 KGHSH, CDR2 LQKENI. The CDR3 protein is CASSQGVGSDEQFF. CDR3 DNA sequence: TGTGCCAGCTCACAGGGAGTCGGGAGCGATGAGCAGTTCTTC.

This clonotype occurred a few times. The chain is built from TRBV20-1 and TRBJ1-1, with no clear D. Germline V lookup: CDR1 DFQATT, CDR2 SNEGSKA (reference sequence). Trimming pared 3 bases from V and 8 bases from J, leaving 16 bases between. The CDR3 runs to 13 residues. CDR3: CSASPSEKKEAFF. In nucleotides, the CDR3 is TGCAGTGCTAGCCCGTCGGAGAAGAAAGAAGCTTTCTTT.

The chain has TRBV28 and TRBJ2-6; no definite D call. Deletions cut 5 bases from V and 2 bases from J, with 16 bases between. The length of the CDR3 is 17 residues. CDR1 is MDHEN and CDR2 is SYDVKM in the germline V gene. This chain's CDR3 is CASSPYPKMAGANVLTF. CDR3 DNA sequence: TGTGCCAGCAGTCCCTACCCCAAGATGGCTGGGGCCAACGTCCTGACTTTC.